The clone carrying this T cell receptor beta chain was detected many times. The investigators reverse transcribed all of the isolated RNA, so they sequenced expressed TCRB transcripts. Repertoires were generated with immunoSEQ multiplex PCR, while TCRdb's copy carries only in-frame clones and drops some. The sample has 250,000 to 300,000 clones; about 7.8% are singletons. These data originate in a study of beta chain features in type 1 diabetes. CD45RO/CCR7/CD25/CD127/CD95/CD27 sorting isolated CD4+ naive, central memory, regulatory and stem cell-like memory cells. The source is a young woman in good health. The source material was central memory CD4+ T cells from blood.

CDR3 nucleotides: TGTGCCAGCAGCCGAGCGCGGGACAGGGTTTCACCCCTCCACTTT. The encoded protein is CASSRARDRVSPLHF. This chain connects TRBV5-4 to TRBJ1-6, with 9 nucleotides matching TRBD1. V was pared by 4 bases and J by 9 bases, with 8 bases of the junction left unmatched. CDR1 and CDR2 from the germline V gene are SGHNT and YYREEE (reference sequence). The CDR3 is 15 residues long.